The TCR beta chain under discussion was sequenced for a study of technical replicates of blood from a few donors. Only in-frame clones appear in the TCRdb table, and some are missing; sequencing was by immunoSEQ multiplex PCR. The data contain about 53,000 clones, about 86% of them singletons. The CDR3 is 13 residues long. The V gene lost 5 bases and the J gene lost 2 bases, with 8 bases spanning the gap. Germline CDR1 is MNHNS and CDR2 is SASEGT. The V gene is TRBV6-1, the J gene TRBJ2-3; a weak D match, TRBD2 (5 bases). Sample: PBMCs. The TCR sequence derives from a human donor in good health. Some clones in this sample may be carry-over from other donors' samples. The DNA for the CDR3 is TGTGCCAGCAGTAGCGGTAACACAGATACGCAGTATTTT. Amino acid sequence: CASSSGNTDTQYF.